The 2 T cell receptor beta chains listed next were all sequenced from one sample in a study of glioma-infiltrating T cells after dendritic cell vaccination. Measured with immunoSEQ multiplex PCR; TCRdb has only the in-frame clones, and not every one. The repertoire has 50,000 to 55,000 clones, 75% to 90% of them found once; the top ten carry less than 6.5%. As to time point: after dendritic cell vaccination, including at tumor progression/relapse. This specimen consisted of blood, obtained after dendritic cell vaccination. These receptors came from a human donor with glioblastoma.

The CDR3 nucleotides read TGTGCCAGCTCACCACCGACAGGGAAGGCTTTCTTT. The encoded protein is CASSPPTGKAFF. The rearrangement joins TRBV18 to TRBJ1-1, with 7 bases lining up with TRBD1. The J segment lost 11 bases and the V segment lost 0 bases, leaving 3 bases of the junction unmatched. This CDR3 contains 12 residues. Germline lookup yields CDR1 KGHSH and CDR2 LQKENI.

The V gene is TRBV19, the J gene TRBJ2-1; the match to TRBD1 covers 11 bases. This CDR3 is 19 amino acids long. Germline trimming cut 10 bases from V and 0 bases from J; bases unmatched to any gene: 17. Germline-derived CDR1 and CDR2 are LNHDA and SQIVND (reference sequence). The CDR3 coding sequence is TGTGCCACCGGGGTGGGGACAGGGGGATCATACCGCTCCTACAATGAGCAGTTCTTC. Translated: CATGVGTGGSYRSYNEQFF.